Shown below are 18 T cell receptor beta chains from a single sample sequenced in a study of T-cell reconstitution after alpha-beta-depleted transplantation in children. Preparing the TCRbeta library involved the use of unique molecular identifiers. TCRdb re-called the PCR reads through MiXCR, storing one row per CDR3 protein. The profile shows about 77,000 distinct CDR3 sequences, about a sixth of them singletons. The sequences come from PBMCs, mostly from graft donor cells, collected 360 days after TCRalphabeta/CD19-depleted stem cell transplant. The receptors were sampled from a male patient aged 2-10 years who had a stem cell transplant for acute lymphoblastic leukemia, so the T cells may come from the graft donor.

This chain links TRBV12-3 or TRBV12-4 with TRBJ2-1; D is perhaps TRBD1 (6 bases). The CDR3 has 15 residues. Trimming stripped 3 bases from V and 4 bases from J, with 13 bases between. The CDR3 reads CASSFPPRGYNEQFF. The CDR3 DNA sequence: TGTGCCAGCAGTTTTCCCCCCAGGGGTTACAATGAGCAGTTCTTC.

This clonotype was observed a few times. V gene TRBV4-1 combines with J gene TRBJ2-7; D possibly corresponds to TRBD2 (5 bases). V was shortened by 0 bases and J by 0 bases, with 12 bases between the two germline ends. The CDR3 totals 16 residues. Germline CDR1 reads MGHRA; CDR2 reads YSYEKL. The CDR3 loop is CASSQEPAVSSYEQYF. CDR3 bases: TGCGCCAGCAGCCAAGAACCAGCGGTTAGCTCCTACGAGCAGTACTTC.

This clonotype occurred many times. The chain couples TRBV7-9 to TRBJ2-5, with D possibly matching TRBD1 (6 bases). CDR1 and CDR2 from the germline V gene are SEHNR and FQNEAQ (reference sequence). This CDR3 has 18 amino acids. Trimming left V 5 bases short and J 2 bases short, with 24 bases between. The CDR3 DNA sequence: TGTGCCAGCAGCGTTTCGGGTTTCGACAGGAAAAAACAAGAGACCCAGTACTTC. Translation: CASSVSGFDRKKQETQYF.

The rearrangement links TRBV4-1 to TRBJ2-1; weak D call: TRBD1 (6 bases). The germline V gene has CDR1 MGHRA and CDR2 YSYEKL. V dropped 0 bases and J dropped 12 bases, with 18 bases sitting between them. The CDR3 has 15 residues. The CDR3 spells CASSQDRANLRGQFF. The CDR3 region has the DNA TGCGCCAGCAGCCAAGACCGAGCGAACCTCAGGGGGCAGTTCTTC.

The chain uses TRBV4-1 and TRBJ2-1, with unresolved D. CDR1 and CDR2 (germline): MGHRA, YSYEKL. This CDR3 is built from 17 residues. Deletions cut 1 base from V and 2 bases from J, with 15 bases between. CDR3 region: CASSQGPGPPTYNEQFF. DNA for the CDR3: TGCGCCAGCAGCCAAGGGCCGGGTCCCCCAACCTACAATGAGCAGTTCTTC.

This clonotype has a count of ten or more. This rearrangement joins TRBV5-1 to TRBJ1-5; perhaps TRBD1 as D (6 bases). CDR1 and CDR2 (germline): SGHRS, YFSETQ. The CDR3 is 13 amino acids. V lost 4 bases and J 3 bases, leaving 8 bases between the germline ends. The CDR3 nucleotides read TGCGCCAGCAGCCGGGACAACAATCAGCCCCAGCATTTT. Amino acid sequence: CASSRDNNQPQHF.

This clonotype was counted at least ten times. J is TRBJ2-7 and V is TRBV5-1; perhaps TRBD2 as D (6 bases). This CDR3 comprises 14 residues. V gave up 2 bases and J gave up 2 bases, with 11 bases separating them. The V gene's germline CDR1 is SGHRS and CDR2 YFSETQ. The CDR3 nucleotides are TGCGCCAGCAGCTTAGGAGGGAATGCCTACGAGCAGTACTTC. Translated, it gives CASSLGGNAYEQYF.

This clonotype was picked up a small number of times. V is TRBV5-1 and J is TRBJ2-7, with D possibly matching TRBD2 (6 bases). The V gene's germline CDR1 is SGHRS and CDR2 YFSETQ. The CDR3 runs to 17 residues. The V end was cut by 0 bases, the J end by 4 bases, with 20 bases between. The CDR3 loop reads CASSLVGRTGLSYEQYF. The CDR3 DNA reads as TGCGCCAGCAGCTTGGTCGGGCGGACGGGACTCTCGTACGAGCAGTACTTC.

This clonotype has at least ten counts. The J gene is TRBJ2-7, the V gene TRBV7-9; a possible D gene is TRBD1 (6 bases). Germline V CDR1 and CDR2: SEHNR, FQNEAQ (reference sequence). The germline V and J ends were trimmed by 5 bases and 3 bases, with 17 bases remaining between them. The CDR3 loop spans 15 amino acids. The CDR3 here is CASSPDFTGNYEQYF. CDR3 coding DNA: TGTGCCAGCAGCCCAGACTTCACAGGGAACTACGAGCAGTACTTC. The whole variable domain, filled in from reference TRBV7-9 and TRBJ2-7, reads DTGVSQNPRHKITKRGQNVTFRCDPISEHNRLYWYRQTLGQGPEFLTYFQNEAQLEKSRLLSDRFSAERPKGSFSTLEIQRTEQGDSAMYLCASSPDFTGNYEQYFGPGTRLTVT.

The rearrangement uses TRBV7-9 and TRBJ2-2, with unresolved D. The CDR3 consists of 13 residues. From germline, CDR1 is SEHNR and CDR2 FQNEAQ (reference sequence). The ends were cut back, 1 base at V and 4 bases at J, with 4 bases in the middle. As DNA, the CDR3 is TGTGCCAGCAGCTTAGTGGCCACCGGGGAGCTGTTTTTT. Translation: CASSLVATGELFF. Supplemented by reference TRBV7-9 and TRBJ2-2, the full variable domain reads DTGVSQNPRHKITKRGQNVTFRCDPISEHNRLYWYRQTLGQGPEFLTYFQNEAQLEKSRLLSDRFSAERPKGSFSTLEIQRTEQGDSAMYLCASSLVATGELFFGEGSRLTVL.

In its sample, this clonotype was seen a few times. The gene calls are TRBV19 and TRBJ2-1; the D is unclear. Germline V gene lookup returns CDR1 LNHDA and CDR2 SQIVND (reference sequence). Trimming shortened V by 6 bases and J by 3 bases, and 12 bases separated the two germline ends. This CDR3 spans 14 amino acids. Here the CDR3 reads CASRPRNDYNEQFF. The CDR3 coding sequence is TGTGCCAGTAGGCCCCGTAACGACTACAATGAGCAGTTCTTC. The full variable domain, rest sourced from reference TRBV19 and TRBJ2-1, is DGGITQSPKYLFRKEGQNVTLSCEQNLNHDAMYWYRQDPGQGLRLIYYSQIVNDFQKGDIAEGYSVSREKKESFPLTVTSAQKNPTAFYLCASRPRNDYNEQFFGPGTRLTVL.

Many counts were recorded for this clonotype. The chain is built from TRBV11-2 and TRBJ2-2; tentative D call: TRBD2 (5 bases). Trimming shortened V by 5 bases and J by 2 bases, and 12 bases separated the two germline ends. Per germline, CDR1 SGHAT and CDR2 FQNNGV. The CDR3 is 15 residues long. This chain's CDR3 is CASSPTRANTGELFF. The CDR3 DNA reads TGTGCCAGCAGCCCTACTAGAGCAAACACCGGGGAGCTGTTTTTT.

This clonotype occurred a few times. CDR3 nucleotides: TGTGCCAGCAGCCCCGCCGGGGCCTACAATGAGCAGTTCTTC. It translates to CASSPAGAYNEQFF. The chain has TRBV7-9 and TRBJ2-1; D may be TRBD2 (5 bases). This CDR3 is built from 14 residues. Looked up from germline, CDR1 is SEHNR and CDR2 is FQNEAQ (reference sequence). The V end lost 5 bases, the J end lost 2 bases, and 10 bases lay between the germline ends.

This clonotype was detected many times. J is TRBJ2-1 and V is TRBV6-5; D not resolved. The CDR3 extends over 17 amino acids. The germline CDR1 and CDR2 sequences are MNHEY and SVGAGI. V dropped 0 bases and J dropped 8 bases, with 20 bases sitting between them. CDR3 nucleotides: TGTGCCAGCAGTTACTCGAGTACAGCAGAGGTCGTAGATGAGCAGTTCTTC. Translated: CASSYSSTAEVVDEQFF.

There are many counts of this clonotype. The chain employs TRBV6-5 and TRBJ2-7; 7 bases are shared with TRBD2. CDR1 MNHEY and CDR2 SVGAGI come from the germline V gene. V lost 2 bases and J lost 1; bases outside the gene matches: 8. The CDR3 consists of 16 residues. CDR3 DNA sequence: TGTGCCAGCAGTTACGTCGGGTGGGGAGGGTCCTACGAGCAGTACTTC. Protein product: CASSYVGWGGSYEQYF.

The chain joins TRBV5-1 to TRBJ2-1; no clear D. CDR3 length: 16 residues. CDR1 and CDR2 (germline): SGHRS, YFSETQ. V was pared by 4 bases and J by 6 bases, with 20 bases between. The CDR3 protein is CASSTGPADEPNEQFF. CDR3 sequence (DNA): TGCGCCAGCAGCACGGGCCCCGCGGACGAGCCCAATGAGCAGTTCTTC.

This clonotype came up a few times. The rearrangement uses TRBV10-2 and TRBJ2-2; D might be TRBD2 (5 bases). Germline loops: CDR1 WSHSY, CDR2 SAAADI. This CDR3 has 13 residues. V was pared by 8 bases and J by 3 bases, with 10 bases between. The CDR3 spells CASCRGDTGELFF. The CDR3 DNA is TGCGCCAGCTGTCGGGGAGACACCGGGGAGCTGTTTTTT.

J is TRBJ2-2 and V is TRBV3-1; a possible D gene is TRBD2 (6 bases). Looked up from germline, CDR1 is LGHDT and CDR2 is YNNKEL (reference sequence). V was pared by 3 bases and J by 5 bases, with 16 bases between. CDR3 length: 16 amino acids. The CDR3 reads CASSHPSAKKTGELFF. The CDR3 region has the DNA TGTGCCAGCAGCCATCCTAGCGCTAAGAAAACCGGGGAGCTGTTTTTT.